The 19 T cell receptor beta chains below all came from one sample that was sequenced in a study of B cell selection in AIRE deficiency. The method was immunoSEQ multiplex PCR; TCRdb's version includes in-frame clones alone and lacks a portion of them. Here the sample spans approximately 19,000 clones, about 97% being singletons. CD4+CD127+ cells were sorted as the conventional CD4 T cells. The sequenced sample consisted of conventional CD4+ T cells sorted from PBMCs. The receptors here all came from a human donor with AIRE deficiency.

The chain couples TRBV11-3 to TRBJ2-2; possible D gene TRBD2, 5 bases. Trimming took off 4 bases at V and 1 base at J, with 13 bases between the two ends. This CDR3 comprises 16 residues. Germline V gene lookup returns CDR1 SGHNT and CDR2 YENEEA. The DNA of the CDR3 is TGTGCCAGCAGCTCCCTCGATCGGGGGAACACCGGGGAGCTGTTTTTT. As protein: CASSSLDRGNTGELFF.

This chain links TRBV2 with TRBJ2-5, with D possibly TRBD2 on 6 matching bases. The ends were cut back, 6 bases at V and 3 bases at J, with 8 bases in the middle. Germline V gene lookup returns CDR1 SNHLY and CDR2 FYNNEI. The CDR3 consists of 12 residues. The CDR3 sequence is CASSGGEETQYF. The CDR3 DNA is TGTGCCAGCAGCGGGGGAGAAGAGACCCAGTACTTC. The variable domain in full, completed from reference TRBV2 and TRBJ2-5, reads EPEVTQTPSHQVTQMGQEVILRCVPISNHLYFYWYRQILGQKVEFLVSFYNNEISEKSEIFDDQFSVERPDGSNFTLKIRSTKLEDSAMYFCASSGGEETQYFGPGTRLLVL.

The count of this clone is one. Written as DNA, the CDR3 is TGTGCCAGCAGCTTAGCCCCAGTGGGGGGGCACAATGAGCAGTTCTTC. As protein: CASSLAPVGGHNEQFF. The rearrangement uses TRBV7-2 and TRBJ2-1; D is possibly TRBD2 (7 bases). Germline CDR1 and CDR2: SGHTA and FQGNSA. V shed 0 bases and J shed 5 bases, with 14 bases lying between them. CDR3 length: 16 amino acids.

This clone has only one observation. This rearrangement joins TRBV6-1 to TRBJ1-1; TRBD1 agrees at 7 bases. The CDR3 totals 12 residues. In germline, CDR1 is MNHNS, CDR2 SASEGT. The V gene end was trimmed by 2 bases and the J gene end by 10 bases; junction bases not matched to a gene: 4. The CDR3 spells CASSENRGPAFF. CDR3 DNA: TGTGCCAGCAGTGAAAACAGGGGACCAGCTTTCTTT.

The CDR3 reads CASSFFRDSYEQYF. CDR3 DNA: TGTGCCAGCAGTTTTTTCCGAGACTCGTACGAGCAGTACTTC. This chain uses TRBV27 with TRBJ2-7; no firm D call. Germline loops: CDR1 MNHEY, CDR2 SMNVEV (reference sequence). The V end was cut by 3 bases, the J end by 4 bases, with 13 bases between. The length of the CDR3 is 14 residues.

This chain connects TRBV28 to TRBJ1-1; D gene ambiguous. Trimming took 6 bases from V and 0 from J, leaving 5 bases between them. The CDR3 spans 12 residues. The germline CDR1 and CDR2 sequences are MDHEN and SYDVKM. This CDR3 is CASRELNTEAFF. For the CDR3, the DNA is TGTGCCAGCAGGGAGCTGAACACTGAAGCTTTCTTT.

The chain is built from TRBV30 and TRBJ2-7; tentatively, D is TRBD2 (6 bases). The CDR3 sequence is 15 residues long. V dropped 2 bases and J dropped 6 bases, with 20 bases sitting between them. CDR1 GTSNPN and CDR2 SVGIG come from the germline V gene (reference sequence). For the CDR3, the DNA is TGTGCCTGGAGTCGGCGGGACTCCCGGTTAGGCGAGCAGTACTTC. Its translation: CAWSRRDSRLGEQYF.

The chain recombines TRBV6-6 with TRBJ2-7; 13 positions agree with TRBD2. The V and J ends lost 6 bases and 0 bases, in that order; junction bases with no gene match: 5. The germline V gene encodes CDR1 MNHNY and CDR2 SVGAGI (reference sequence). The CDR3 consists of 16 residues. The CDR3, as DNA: TGTGCCAGCAGGGGGGGACTAGCGGGAAGCTCCTACGAGCAGTACTTC. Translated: CASRGGLAGSSYEQYF.

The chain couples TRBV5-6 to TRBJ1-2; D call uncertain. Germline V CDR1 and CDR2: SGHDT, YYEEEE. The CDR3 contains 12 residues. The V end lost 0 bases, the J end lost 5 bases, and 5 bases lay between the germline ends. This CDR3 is CASSLGEYGYTF. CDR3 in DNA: TGTGCCAGCAGCTTGGGGGAATATGGCTACACCTTC.

This CDR3 is CATGTGANGEQFF. CDR3 nucleotide sequence: TGTGCGACCGGGACAGGGGCAAATGGTGAGCAGTTCTTC. V is TRBV9 and J is TRBJ2-1; TRBD1 agrees at 10 bases. The CDR3 runs to 13 residues. Germline loops: CDR1 SGDLS, CDR2 YYNGEE.

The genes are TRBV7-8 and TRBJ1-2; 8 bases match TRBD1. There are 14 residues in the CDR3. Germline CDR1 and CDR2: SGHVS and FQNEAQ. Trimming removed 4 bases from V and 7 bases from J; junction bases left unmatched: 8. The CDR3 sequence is CASSYSGGGSGYTF. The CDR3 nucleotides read TGTGCCAGCAGCTATTCAGGGGGCGGGAGTGGCTACACCTTC.

This chain's CDR3 is CASSSGSTDTQYF. CDR3 nucleotides: TGTGCCAGCAGCTCAGGAAGCACAGATACGCAGTATTTT. This chain joins TRBV11-3 and TRBJ2-3; D call uncertain. The CDR3 is 13 amino acids. V lost 4 bases and J lost 0, with 5 bases in between. Germline assignment: CDR1 SGHNT and CDR2 YENEEA.

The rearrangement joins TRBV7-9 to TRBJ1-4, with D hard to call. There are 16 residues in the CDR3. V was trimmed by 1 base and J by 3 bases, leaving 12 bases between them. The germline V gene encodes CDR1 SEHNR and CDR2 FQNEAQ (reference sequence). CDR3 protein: CASSLDIRPPNEKLFF. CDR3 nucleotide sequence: TGTGCCAGCAGCTTAGACATAAGGCCCCCTAATGAAAAACTGTTTTTT. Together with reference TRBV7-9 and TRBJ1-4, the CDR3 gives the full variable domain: DTGVSQNPRHKITKRGQNVTFRCDPISEHNRLYWYRQTLGQGPEFLTYFQNEAQLEKSRLLSDRFSAERPKGSFSTLEIQRTEQGDSAMYLCASSLDIRPPNEKLFFGSGTQLSVL.

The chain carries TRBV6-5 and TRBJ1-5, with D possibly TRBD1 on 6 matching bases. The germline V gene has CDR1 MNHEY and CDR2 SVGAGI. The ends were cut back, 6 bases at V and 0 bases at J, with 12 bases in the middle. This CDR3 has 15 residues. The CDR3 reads CASRSLQGSNQPQHF. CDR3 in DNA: TGTGCCAGCAGGAGTCTACAGGGTAGCAATCAGCCCCAGCATTTT.

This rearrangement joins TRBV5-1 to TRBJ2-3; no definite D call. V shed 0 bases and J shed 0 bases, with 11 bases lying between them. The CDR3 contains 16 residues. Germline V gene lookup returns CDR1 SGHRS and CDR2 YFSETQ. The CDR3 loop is CASSLGSEPSTDTQYF. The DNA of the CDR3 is TGCGCCAGCAGCTTGGGGTCGGAGCCTAGCACAGATACGCAGTATTTT.

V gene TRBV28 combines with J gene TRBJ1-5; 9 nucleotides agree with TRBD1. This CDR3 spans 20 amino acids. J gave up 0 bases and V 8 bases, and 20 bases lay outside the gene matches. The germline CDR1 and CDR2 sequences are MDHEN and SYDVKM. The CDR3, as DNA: TGTGCCAGCTGTGGTGGGGGACAGGGTCGAGTGGGACCTAGCAATCAGCCCCAGCATTTT. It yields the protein CASCGGGQGRVGPSNQPQHF.

The CDR3 is CASSRDRSYEQYF. CDR3 bases: TGTGCCAGCAGCCGGGACAGGAGCTACGAGCAGTACTTC. The chain recombines TRBV14 with TRBJ2-7, with TRBD1 matching 8 bases. The CDR3 length is 13 residues. The trim removed 4 bases at V and 3 bases at J, leaving 2 bases unmatched. Germline V gene sequence: CDR1 SGHDN, CDR2 FVKESK.

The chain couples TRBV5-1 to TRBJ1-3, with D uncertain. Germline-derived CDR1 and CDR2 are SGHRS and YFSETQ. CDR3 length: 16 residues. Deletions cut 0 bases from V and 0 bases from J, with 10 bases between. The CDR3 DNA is TGCGCCAGCAGCTTGGGAGTGCTGAGCTCTGGAAACACCATATATTTT. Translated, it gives CASSLGVLSSGNTIYF.

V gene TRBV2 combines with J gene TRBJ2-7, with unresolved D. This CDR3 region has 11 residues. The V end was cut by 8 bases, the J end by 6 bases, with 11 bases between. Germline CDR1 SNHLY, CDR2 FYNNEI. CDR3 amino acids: CASYFPTEQYF. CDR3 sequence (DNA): TGTGCCAGCTACTTCCCGACCGAGCAGTACTTC.